This T cell receptor beta chain was captured in a study of a mutant IDH1 vaccine in newly diagnosed glioma. For the study at large: Therapy received beforehand was radiotherapy, temozolomide, or both, with most patients given both.

This clone was recorded only once. The antigen is undetermined. Noted time point: week 23, last vaccination. Topical imiquimod accompanied each vaccine dose, which consisted of 300 ug of mutant IDH1 20-mer peptide. Patients carried new grade 3 or 4 IDH1-mutant astrocytomas lacking nuclear ATRX. Sequencing was performed with immunoSEQ multiplex PCR; in TCRdb, only in-frame clones are kept and a portion is missing. The data show roughly 60,000 clones, 70% to 90% seen once. The sequence was obtained from a man aged 25-45 years with glioma. Material: PBMCs, obtained from a glioma patient whose treatment included an IDH1 peptide vaccine.

The CDR3 bases are TGTGCCTGGAACAGACTCTACAATGAGCAGTTCTTC. Amino acid sequence: CAWNRLYNEQFF. The chain combines TRBV30 with TRBJ2-1; D remains unclear. The CDR3 runs to 12 residues. In germline, CDR1 is GTSNPN, CDR2 SVGIG (reference sequence). Trimming cost V 4 bases and J 3 bases, with 7 bases left between them.